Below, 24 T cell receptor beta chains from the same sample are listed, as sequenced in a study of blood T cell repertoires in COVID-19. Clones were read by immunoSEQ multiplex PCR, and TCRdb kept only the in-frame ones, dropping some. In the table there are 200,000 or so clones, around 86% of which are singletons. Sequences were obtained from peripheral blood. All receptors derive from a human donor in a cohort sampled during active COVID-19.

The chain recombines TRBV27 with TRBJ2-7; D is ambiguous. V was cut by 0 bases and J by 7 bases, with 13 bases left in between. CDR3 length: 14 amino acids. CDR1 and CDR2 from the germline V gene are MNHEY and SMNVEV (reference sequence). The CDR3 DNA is TGTGCCAGCAGTTTATCGGATCCAGCGCAGGAGCAGTACTTC. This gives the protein CASSLSDPAQEQYF.

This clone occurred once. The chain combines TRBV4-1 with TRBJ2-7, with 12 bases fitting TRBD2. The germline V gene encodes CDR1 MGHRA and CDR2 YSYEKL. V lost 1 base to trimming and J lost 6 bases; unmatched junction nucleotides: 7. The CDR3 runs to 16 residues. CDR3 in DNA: TGCGCCAGCAGCCAAGCGACTAGCGGGAGAGGGTTCGAGCAGTACTTC. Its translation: CASSQATSGRGFEQYF.

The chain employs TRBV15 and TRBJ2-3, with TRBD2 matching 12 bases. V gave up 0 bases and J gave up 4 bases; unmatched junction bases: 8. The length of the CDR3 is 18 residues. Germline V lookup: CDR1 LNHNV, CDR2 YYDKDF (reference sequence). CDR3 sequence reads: CATSRDVLLAGGPDTQYF. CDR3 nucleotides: TGTGCCACCAGCAGAGATGTGTTGCTAGCGGGAGGGCCAGATACGCAGTATTTT.

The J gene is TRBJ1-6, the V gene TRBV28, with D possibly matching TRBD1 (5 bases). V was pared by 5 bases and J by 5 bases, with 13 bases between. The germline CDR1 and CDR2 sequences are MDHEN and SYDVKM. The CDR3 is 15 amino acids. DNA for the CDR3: TGTGCCAGCAGTCTCCAGGGAAGAAATAATTCACCCCTCCACTTT. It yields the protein CASSLQGRNNSPLHF.

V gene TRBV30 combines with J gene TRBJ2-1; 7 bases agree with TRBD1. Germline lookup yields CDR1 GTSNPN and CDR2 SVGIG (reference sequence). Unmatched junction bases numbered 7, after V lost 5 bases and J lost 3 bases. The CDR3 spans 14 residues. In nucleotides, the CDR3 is TGTGCCTGGGCACAGGGGTTCGGCTACAATGAGCAGTTCTTC. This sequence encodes CAWAQGFGYNEQFF.

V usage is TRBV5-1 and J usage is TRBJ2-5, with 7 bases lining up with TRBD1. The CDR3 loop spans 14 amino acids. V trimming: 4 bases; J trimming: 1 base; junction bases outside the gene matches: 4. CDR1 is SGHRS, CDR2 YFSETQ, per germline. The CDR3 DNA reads TGCGCCAGCAGCCCGGGACAGCCCCAAGAGACCCAGTACTTC. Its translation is CASSPGQPQETQYF.

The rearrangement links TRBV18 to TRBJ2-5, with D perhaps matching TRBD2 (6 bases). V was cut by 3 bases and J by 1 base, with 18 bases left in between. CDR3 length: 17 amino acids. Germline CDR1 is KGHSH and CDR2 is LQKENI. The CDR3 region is CASSPLPTASAQETQYF. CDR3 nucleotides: TGTGCCAGCTCACCGCTGCCGACTGCTAGCGCCCAAGAGACCCAGTACTTC.

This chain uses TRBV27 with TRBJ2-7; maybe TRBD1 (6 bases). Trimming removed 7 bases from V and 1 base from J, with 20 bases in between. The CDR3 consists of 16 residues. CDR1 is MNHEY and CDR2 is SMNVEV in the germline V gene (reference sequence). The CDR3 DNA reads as TGTGCCAGCACATTTAAATACAGGGTCCCTTCCTACGAGCAGTACTTC. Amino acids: CASTFKYRVPSYEQYF.

DNA of the CDR3: TGTGCCAGCAGTGGGACAACGGGACAGGGGGTATTTTATTATGGCTACACCTTC. Protein sequence: CASSGTTGQGVFYYGYTF. This chain links TRBV28 with TRBJ1-2; TRBD1 matches 11 bases. V gave up 5 bases and J gave up 5 bases; unmatched junction bases: 16. The CDR3 totals 18 residues. Per the germline V gene, CDR1 is MDHEN and CDR2 is SYDVKM.

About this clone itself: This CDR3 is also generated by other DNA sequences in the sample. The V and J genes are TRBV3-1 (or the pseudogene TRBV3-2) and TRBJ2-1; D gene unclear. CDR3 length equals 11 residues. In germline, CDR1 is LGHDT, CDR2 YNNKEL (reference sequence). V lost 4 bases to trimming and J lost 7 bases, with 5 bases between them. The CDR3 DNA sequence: TGTGCCAGCAGCCTCTTTAATGAGCAGTTCTTC. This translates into CASSLFNEQFF.

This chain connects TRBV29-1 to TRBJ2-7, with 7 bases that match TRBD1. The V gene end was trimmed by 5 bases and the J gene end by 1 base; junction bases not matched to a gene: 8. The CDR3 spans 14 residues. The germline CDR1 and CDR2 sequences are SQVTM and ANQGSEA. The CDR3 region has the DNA TGCAGCGTTAACCGACAGGGTCCTTCCTACGAGCAGTACTTC. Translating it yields CSVNRQGPSYEQYF.

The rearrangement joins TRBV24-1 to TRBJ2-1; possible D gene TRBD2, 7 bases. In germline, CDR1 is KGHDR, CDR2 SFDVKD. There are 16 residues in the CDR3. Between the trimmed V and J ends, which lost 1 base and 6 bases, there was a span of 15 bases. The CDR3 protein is CATSDFSGGLFNEQFF. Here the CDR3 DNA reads TGTGCCACCAGTGATTTTTCCGGGGGGCTGTTCAATGAGCAGTTCTTC.

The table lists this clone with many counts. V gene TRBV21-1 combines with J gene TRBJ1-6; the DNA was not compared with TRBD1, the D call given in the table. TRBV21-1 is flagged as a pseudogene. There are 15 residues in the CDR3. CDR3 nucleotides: TGTGCCAGCAGCACCACCACAGGGAAGAATTCACCCCTCCACTTT. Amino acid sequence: CASSTTTGKNSPLHF.

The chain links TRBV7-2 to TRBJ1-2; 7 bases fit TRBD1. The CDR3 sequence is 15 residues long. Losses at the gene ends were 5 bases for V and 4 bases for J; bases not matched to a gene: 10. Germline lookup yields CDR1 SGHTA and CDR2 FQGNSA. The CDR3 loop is CASSPGTASVYGYTF. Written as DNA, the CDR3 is TGTGCCAGCAGCCCCGGGACAGCCTCCGTCTATGGCTACACCTTC.

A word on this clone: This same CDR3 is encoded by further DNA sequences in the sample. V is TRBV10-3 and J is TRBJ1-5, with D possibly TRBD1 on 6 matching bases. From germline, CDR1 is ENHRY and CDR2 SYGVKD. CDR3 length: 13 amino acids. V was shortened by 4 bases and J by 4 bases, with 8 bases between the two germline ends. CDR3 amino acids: CAISGTGNQPQHF. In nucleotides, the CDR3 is TGTGCCATCAGTGGAACAGGGAATCAGCCCCAGCATTTT.

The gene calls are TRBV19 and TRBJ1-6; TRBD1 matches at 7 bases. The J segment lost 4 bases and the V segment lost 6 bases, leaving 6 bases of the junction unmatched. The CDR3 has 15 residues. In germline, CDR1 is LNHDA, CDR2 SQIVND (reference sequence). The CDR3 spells CASRSGTAYNSPLHF. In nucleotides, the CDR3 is TGTGCCAGTAGGTCCGGGACAGCGTATAATTCACCCCTCCACTTT.

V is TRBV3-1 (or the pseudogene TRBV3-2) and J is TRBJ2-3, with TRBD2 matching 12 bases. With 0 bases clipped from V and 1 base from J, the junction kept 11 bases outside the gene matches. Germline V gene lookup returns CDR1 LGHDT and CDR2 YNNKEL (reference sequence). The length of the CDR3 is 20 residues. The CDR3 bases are TGTGCCAGCAGCCAAGAGGTAGGGCTAGCGGGAGGGAGAGGCACAGATACGCAGTATTTT. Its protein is CASSQEVGLAGGRGTDTQYF.

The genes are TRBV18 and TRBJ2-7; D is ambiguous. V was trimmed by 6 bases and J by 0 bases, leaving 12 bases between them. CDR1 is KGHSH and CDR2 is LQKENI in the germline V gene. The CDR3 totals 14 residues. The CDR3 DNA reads TGTGCCAGCTCGCCCGACTTGGGCTCCTACGAGCAGTACTTC. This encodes CASSPDLGSYEQYF.

The CDR3, as DNA: TGTGCCAGCAGGCACCCGGGACTAGCGGGAGTAAATGAGCAGTTCTTC. It translates to CASRHPGLAGVNEQFF. The gene calls are TRBV3-1 (or the pseudogene TRBV3-2) and TRBJ2-1; 14 nucleotides agree with TRBD2. Germline lookup yields CDR1 LGHDT and CDR2 YNNKEL (reference sequence). Unmatched junction bases numbered 8, after V lost 6 bases and J lost 7 bases. The CDR3 spans 16 residues.

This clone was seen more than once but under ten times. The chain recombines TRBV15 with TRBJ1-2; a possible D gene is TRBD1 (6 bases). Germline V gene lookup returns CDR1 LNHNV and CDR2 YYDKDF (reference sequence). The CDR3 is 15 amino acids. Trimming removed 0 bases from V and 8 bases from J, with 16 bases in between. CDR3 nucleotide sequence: TGTGCCACCAGCAGAGATCCCCCAGGGGCTAGAGGCTACACCTTC. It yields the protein CATSRDPPGARGYTF.

The CDR3 region is CASSRQGADYGYTF. As DNA, the CDR3 is TGTGCCAGTAGTAGACAGGGGGCGGACTATGGCTACACCTTC. This chain uses TRBV19 with TRBJ1-2; 10 nucleotides match TRBD1. This CDR3 spans 14 amino acids. CDR1 and CDR2 (germline): LNHDA, SQIVND (reference sequence). With 4 bases clipped from V and 3 bases from J, the junction kept 2 bases outside the gene matches.

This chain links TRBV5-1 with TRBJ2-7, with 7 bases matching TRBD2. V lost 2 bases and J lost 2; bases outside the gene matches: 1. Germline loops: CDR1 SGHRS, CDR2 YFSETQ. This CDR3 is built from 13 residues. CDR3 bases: TGCGCCAGCAGCTTTCGGGGGGCCTACGAGCAGTACTTC. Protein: CASSFRGAYEQYF.

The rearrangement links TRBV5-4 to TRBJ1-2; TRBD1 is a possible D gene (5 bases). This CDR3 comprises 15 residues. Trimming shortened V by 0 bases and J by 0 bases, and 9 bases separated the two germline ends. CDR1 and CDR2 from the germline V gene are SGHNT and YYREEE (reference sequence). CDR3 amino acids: CASSLGAGTNYGYTF. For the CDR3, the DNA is TGTGCCAGCAGCTTGGGAGCAGGGACTAACTATGGCTACACCTTC.

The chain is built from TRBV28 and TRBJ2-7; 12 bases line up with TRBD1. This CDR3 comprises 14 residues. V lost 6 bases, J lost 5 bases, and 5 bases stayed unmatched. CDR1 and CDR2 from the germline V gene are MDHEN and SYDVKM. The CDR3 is CASSEGTGGDEQYF. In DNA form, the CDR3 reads TGTGCCAGCAGCGAGGGGACAGGGGGCGACGAGCAGTACTTC.